This passage covers 18 T cell receptor beta chains from one sample sequenced in a study of OX40 agonist ivuxolimab in advanced cancers. Generated by immunoSEQ multiplex PCR, the TCRdb table keeps only in-frame clones and is missing some. The sample consists of more than 60,000 clones, more than 85% of them appearing once. This sample comprised CD4+ or CD8+ T cells sorted from blood, obtained in a trial of the OX40 agonist ivuxolimab. Every receptor here comes from an adult with an advanced solid tumor such as melanoma, head and neck, liver or kidney cancer.

The chain has TRBV5-4 and TRBJ1-6; perhaps TRBD1 as D (6 bases). The CDR3 totals 16 residues. The germline V gene encodes CDR1 SGHNT and CDR2 YYREEE (reference sequence). Trimming took 0 bases from V and 7 from J, leaving 14 bases between them. As DNA, the CDR3 is TGTGCCAGCAGCTTGGCCGGGACCCAGGGGAATTCACCCCTCCACTTT. Translating gives CASSLAGTQGNSPLHF.

This chain links TRBV7-2 with TRBJ1-1; D is unclear. The V gene lost 1 base and the J gene lost 5 bases, with 8 bases spanning the gap. Germline V gives CDR1 SGHTA, CDR2 FQGNSA. This CDR3 is 13 amino acids long. CDR3 amino acids: CASSLVGRTEAFF. In nucleotides, the CDR3 is TGTGCCAGCAGCTTAGTAGGGAGGACTGAAGCTTTCTTT.

As to this clone: The same CDR3 arises from other DNA sequences in this sample as well. The genes are TRBV5-6 and TRBJ2-7, with 11 bases lining up with TRBD2. This CDR3 is 15 amino acids long. Germline V gene sequence: CDR1 SGHDT, CDR2 YYEEEE. The V and J ends lost 4 bases and 2 bases, in that order; junction bases with no gene match: 5. CDR3 nucleotide sequence: TGTGCCAGCAGCCCTCCGGGACTAGCGGCCTACGAGCAGTACTTC. Its protein product is CASSPPGLAAYEQYF.

The chain links TRBV5-4 to TRBJ2-1; the match to TRBD1 covers 8 bases. Germline V CDR1 and CDR2: SGHNT, YYREEE (reference sequence). With V trimmed by 0 bases and J by 0 bases, 2 bases remained unmatched. The CDR3 covers 16 residues. CDR3 protein: CASSLGTGNSYNEQFF. For the CDR3, the DNA is TGTGCCAGCAGCTTGGGGACAGGGAACTCCTACAATGAGCAGTTCTTC.

This sequence joins TRBV30 and TRBJ2-7; tentatively, D is TRBD1 (6 bases). This CDR3 has 12 residues. From germline, CDR1 is GTSNPN and CDR2 SVGIG (reference sequence). V was clipped by 2 bases and J by 5 bases, with 10 bases between them. DNA of the CDR3: TGTGCCTGGAGTTACAGGGAGAACGAGCAGTACTTC. Its translation is CAWSYRENEQYF.

This clone was seen a handful of times. The chain joins TRBV7-2 to TRBJ2-1; 10 nucleotides match TRBD2. With V trimmed by 1 base and J by 12 bases, 9 bases remained unmatched. Germline CDR1 and CDR2: SGHTA and FQGNSA. The CDR3 spans 15 residues. CDR3 DNA: TGTGCCAGCAGCTTAGGACTAGCGGGCGTAAAGAGGCAGTTCTTC. It translates to CASSLGLAGVKRQFF.

V usage is TRBV7-6 and J usage is TRBJ2-7; 9 bases match TRBD1. The V segment lost 1 base and the J segment 5 bases; nucleotides outside the gene matches: 6. Per the germline V gene, CDR1 is SGHVS and CDR2 is FNYEAQ. The CDR3 sequence is 15 residues long. The CDR3 DNA is TGTGCCAGCAGCTTAGATGGGACAGGGACTCACGAGCAGTACTTC. It is translated as CASSLDGTGTHEQYF.

J is TRBJ2-2 and V is TRBV6-5; unclear D gene. Germline values: CDR1 MNHEY, CDR2 SVGAGI. Trimming left V 5 bases short and J 5 bases short, with 9 bases between. CDR3 length: 13 residues. The chain's CDR3 is CASSASFTGELFF. The DNA of the CDR3 is TGTGCCAGCAGTGCGAGTTTTACCGGGGAGCTGTTTTTT.

This chain uses TRBV7-9 with TRBJ1-1; TRBD1 aligns across 7 bases. The trim removed 4 bases at V and 6 bases at J, leaving 8 bases unmatched. Germline V gene lookup returns CDR1 SEHNR and CDR2 FQNEAQ (reference sequence). The CDR3 contains 14 residues. Here the CDR3 DNA reads TGTGCCAGCAGCTCCACCGGGACAGAAGCTGAAGCTTTCTTT. Residues: CASSSTGTEAEAFF.

The chain uses TRBV7-6 and TRBJ1-1; weak D call: TRBD1 (6 bases). Per germline, CDR1 SGHVS and CDR2 FNYEAQ. The germline V and J ends were trimmed by 8 bases and 5 bases, with 21 bases remaining between them. CDR3 length: 15 residues. The CDR3 sequence: CASQPPQGGGTEAFF. In DNA, the CDR3 is TGTGCCAGCCAACCTCCCCAAGGGGGAGGGACTGAAGCTTTCTTT.

This chain uses TRBV2 with TRBJ2-5; D may be TRBD1 (5 bases). This CDR3 is 14 amino acids long. Germline lookup yields CDR1 SNHLY and CDR2 FYNNEI. Trimming shortened V by 6 bases and J by 2 bases, and 13 bases separated the two germline ends. The CDR3 loop reads CASRQSQGQETQYF. The CDR3 DNA is TGTGCCAGCAGACAGAGCCAGGGACAAGAGACCCAGTACTTC. The full variable domain, in which reference TRBV2 and TRBJ2-5 provide the parts outside the CDR3, is EPEVTQTPSHQVTQMGQEVILRCVPISNHLYFYWYRQILGQKVEFLVSFYNNEISEKSEIFDDQFSVERPDGSNFTLKIRSTKLEDSAMYFCASRQSQGQETQYFGPGTRLLVL.

CDR3 amino acids: CASRSGTGFNEKLFF. The CDR3 coding sequence is TGCGCCAGCAGGTCCGGGACAGGGTTTAATGAAAAACTGTTTTTT. The chain has TRBV5-1 and TRBJ1-4; 9 positions agree with TRBD1. Germline-derived CDR1 and CDR2 are SGHRS and YFSETQ. The length of the CDR3 is 15 residues. J was trimmed by 4 bases and V by 5 bases; bases with no gene match: 6.

The CDR3, as DNA: TGTGCCAGCAGTTACTCGATGGCAGATAGCAATCAGCCCCAGCATTTT. Amino acid sequence: CASSYSMADSNQPQHF. This sequence joins TRBV6-5 and TRBJ1-5; D is uncertain. The CDR3 has 16 amino acids. Germline loops: CDR1 MNHEY, CDR2 SVGAGI. V was pared by 0 bases and J by 0 bases, with 9 bases between.

V and J are TRBV5-1 and TRBJ1-6, with D maybe TRBD1 (6 bases). V lost 6 bases to trimming and J lost 8 bases, with 21 bases between them. Germline V gene sequence: CDR1 SGHRS, CDR2 YFSETQ. CDR3 length: 16 residues. CDR3 coding DNA: TGCGCCAGCACCCCCGGAACAGGGTCCGATCATTCACCCCTCCACTTT. This codes for CASTPGTGSDHSPLHF.

This clone showed up just once. The rearrangement joins TRBV10-2 to TRBJ1-1; the D gene is possibly TRBD1 (5 bases). The ends were cut back, 4 bases at V and 8 bases at J, with 14 bases in the middle. This CDR3 has 13 amino acids. CDR1 and CDR2 (germline): WSHSY, SAAADI. In DNA form, the CDR3 reads TGCGCCAGCAGTGCACCAGGGAGTAGGGAAGCTTTCTTT. Translating it yields CASSAPGSREAFF.

This chain connects TRBV2 to TRBJ2-2; TRBD2 agrees at 10 bases. CDR1 is SNHLY, CDR2 FYNNEI, per germline. J gave up 5 bases and V 9 bases, and 3 bases lay outside the gene matches. CDR3 length equals 13 residues. This CDR3 is CASKLAGTGELFF. CDR3 nucleotides: TGTGCCAGTAAACTAGCGGGGACCGGGGAGCTGTTTTTT.

This chain connects TRBV5-1 to TRBJ2-7, with 8 bases identical to TRBD2. V was pared by 0 bases and J by 0 bases, with 5 bases of the junction left unmatched. The CDR3 loop spans 16 amino acids. Per germline, CDR1 SGHRS and CDR2 YFSETQ. The CDR3 DNA reads TGCGCCAGCAGCTTGGCCGGGGGGGCTAGCTCCTACGAGCAGTACTTC. Its protein is CASSLAGGASSYEQYF. The entire variable domain, with the rest obtained from reference TRBV5-1 and TRBJ2-7, is as follows: KAGVTQTPRYLIKTRGQQVTLSCSPISGHRSVSWYQQTPGQGLQFLFEYFSETQRNKGNFPGRFSGRQFSNSRSEMNVSTLELGDSALYLCASSLAGGASSYEQYFGPGTRLTVT.

The rearrangement joins TRBV2 to TRBJ1-1, with no clear D. V lost 1 base and J lost 4, with 10 bases in between. The length of the CDR3 is 14 residues. Looked up from germline, CDR1 is SNHLY and CDR2 is FYNNEI. The DNA of the CDR3 is TGTGCCAGCAGTGAAGGGCCCCGGATCACTGAAGCTTTCTTT. Translation: CASSEGPRITEAFF.